The entry below gives a single T cell receptor beta chain sequence along with its context. The data stem from a study of blood T cell repertoires in COVID-19. Across the study: Spain, Italy and the United States supplied samples that represented acute and convalescent COVID-19.

Methods used by the authors: The authors estimated nucleated cell counts from reference gene primer amplification. Sequencing was performed with immunoSEQ multiplex PCR; in TCRdb, only in-frame clones are kept and a portion is missing. D and trimming come from the DNA, and the V and J calls and clone size come from that table. The profile shows over 250,000 clones, roughly 90% of them singletons. Unmatched junction bases numbered 7, after V lost 5 bases and J lost 1 base. Germline CDR1 is LNHDA and CDR2 is SQIVND (reference sequence). The CDR3 consists of 15 residues. This chain connects TRBV19 to TRBJ2-5, with TRBD2 matching over 7 bases. Sequencing input: PBMCs or T cells enriched from blood (not recorded which). The sequence came from a woman in her twenties or thirties who had recovered from COVID-19. The CDR3: CASSPRDYTQETQYF. In DNA form, the CDR3 reads TGTGCCAGTAGTCCCCGGGACTACACCCAAGAGACCCAGTACTTC.